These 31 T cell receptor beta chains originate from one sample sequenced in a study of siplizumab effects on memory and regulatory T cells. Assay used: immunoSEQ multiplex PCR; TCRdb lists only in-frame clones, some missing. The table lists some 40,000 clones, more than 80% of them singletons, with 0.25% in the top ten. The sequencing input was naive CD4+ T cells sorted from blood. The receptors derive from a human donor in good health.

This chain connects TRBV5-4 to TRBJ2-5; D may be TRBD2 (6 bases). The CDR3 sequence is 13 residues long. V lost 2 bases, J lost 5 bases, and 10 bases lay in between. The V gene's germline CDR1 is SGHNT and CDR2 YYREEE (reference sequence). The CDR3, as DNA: TGTGCCAGCAGCTTAGACGGAGGGGAGACCCAGTACTTC. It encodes CASSLDGGETQYF. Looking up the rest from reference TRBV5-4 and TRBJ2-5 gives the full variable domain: ETGVTQSPTHLIKTRGQQVTLRCSSQSGHNTVSWYQQALGQGPQFIFQYYREEENGRGNFPPRFSGLQFPNYSSELNVNALELDDSALYLCASSLDGGETQYFGPGTRLLVL.

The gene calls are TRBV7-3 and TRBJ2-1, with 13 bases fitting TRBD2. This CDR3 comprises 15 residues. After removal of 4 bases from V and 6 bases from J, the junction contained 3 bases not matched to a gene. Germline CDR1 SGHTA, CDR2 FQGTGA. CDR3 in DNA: TGTGCCAGCAGCTGGACTAGCGGGAGTGTCAATGAGCAGTTCTTC. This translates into CASSWTSGSVNEQFF.

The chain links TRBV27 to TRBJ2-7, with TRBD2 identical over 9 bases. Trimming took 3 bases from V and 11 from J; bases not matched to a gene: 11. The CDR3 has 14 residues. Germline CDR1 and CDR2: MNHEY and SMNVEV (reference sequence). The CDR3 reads CASSFYSGSSFEYF. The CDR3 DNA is TGTGCCAGCAGTTTTTATAGCGGGAGCTCGTTCGAGTACTTC.

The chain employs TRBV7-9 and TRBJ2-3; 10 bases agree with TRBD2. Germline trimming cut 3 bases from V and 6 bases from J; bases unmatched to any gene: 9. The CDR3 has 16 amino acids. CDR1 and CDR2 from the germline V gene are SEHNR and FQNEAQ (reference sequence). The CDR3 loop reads CASSFLISGRSDTQYF. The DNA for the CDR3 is TGTGCCAGCAGCTTCTTAATTAGCGGGAGGTCGGATACGCAGTATTTT.

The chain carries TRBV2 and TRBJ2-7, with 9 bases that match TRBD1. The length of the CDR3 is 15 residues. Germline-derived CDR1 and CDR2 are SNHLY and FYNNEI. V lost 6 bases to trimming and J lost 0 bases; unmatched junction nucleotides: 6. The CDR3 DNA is TGTGCCAGCAGGCAGGGGACAGGGAGCTCCTACGAGCAGTACTTC. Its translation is CASRQGTGSSYEQYF. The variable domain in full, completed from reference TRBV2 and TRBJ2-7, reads EPEVTQTPSHQVTQMGQEVILRCVPISNHLYFYWYRQILGQKVEFLVSFYNNEISEKSEIFDDQFSVERPDGSNFTLKIRSTKLEDSAMYFCASRQGTGSSYEQYFGPGTRLTVT.

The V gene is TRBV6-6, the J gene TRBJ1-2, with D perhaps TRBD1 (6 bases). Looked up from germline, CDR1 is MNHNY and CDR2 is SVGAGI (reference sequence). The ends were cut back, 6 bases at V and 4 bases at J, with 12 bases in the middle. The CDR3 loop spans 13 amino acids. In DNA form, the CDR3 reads TGTGCCAGCAGCCTCGGACAGTTCTATGGCTACACCTTC. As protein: CASSLGQFYGYTF.

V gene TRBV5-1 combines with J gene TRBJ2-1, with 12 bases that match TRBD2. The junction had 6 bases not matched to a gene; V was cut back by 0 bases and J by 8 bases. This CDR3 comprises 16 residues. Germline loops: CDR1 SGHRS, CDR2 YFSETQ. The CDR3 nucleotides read TGCGCCAGCAGCTTGGGACTAGCGGGAGTCTGGGATGAGCAGTTCTTC. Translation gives CASSLGLAGVWDEQFF.

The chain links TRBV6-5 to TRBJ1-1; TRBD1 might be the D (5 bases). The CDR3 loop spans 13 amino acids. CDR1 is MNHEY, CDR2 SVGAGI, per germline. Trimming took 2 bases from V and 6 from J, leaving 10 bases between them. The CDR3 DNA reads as TGTGCCAGCAGTTACGGGGCCCGGGCTGAAGCTTTCTTT. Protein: CASSYGARAEAFF.

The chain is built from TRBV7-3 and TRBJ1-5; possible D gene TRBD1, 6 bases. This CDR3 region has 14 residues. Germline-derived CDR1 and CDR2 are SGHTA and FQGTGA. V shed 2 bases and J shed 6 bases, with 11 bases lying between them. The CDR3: CASSLSGAGQPQHF. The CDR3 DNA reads TGTGCCAGCAGCTTATCAGGGGCGGGTCAGCCCCAGCATTTT. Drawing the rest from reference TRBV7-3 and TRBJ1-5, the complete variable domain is GAGVSQTPSNKVTEKGKYVELRCDPISGHTALYWYRQSLGQGPEFLIYFQGTGAADDSGLPNDRFFAVRPEGSVSTLKIQRTERGDSAVYLCASSLSGAGQPQHFGDGTRLSIL.

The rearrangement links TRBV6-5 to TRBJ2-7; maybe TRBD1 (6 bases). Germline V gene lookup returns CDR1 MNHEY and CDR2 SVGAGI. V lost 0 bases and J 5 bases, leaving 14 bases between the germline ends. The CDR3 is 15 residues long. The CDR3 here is CASSYSPGVTDEQYF. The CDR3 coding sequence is TGTGCCAGCAGTTACTCCCCAGGGGTTACGGACGAGCAGTACTTC.

Here the CDR3 DNA reads TGCGCCAGCAGCGTAGGGACATCTGCCTACAATGAGCAGTTCTTC. This codes for CASSVGTSAYNEQFF. The V call is TRBV5-1, the J call TRBJ2-1, with a tentative D call TRBD1 (6 bases). With 4 bases removed from V and 2 bases from J, the gap between germline ends came to 13 bases. Germline V CDR1 and CDR2: SGHRS, YFSETQ. This CDR3 comprises 15 residues.

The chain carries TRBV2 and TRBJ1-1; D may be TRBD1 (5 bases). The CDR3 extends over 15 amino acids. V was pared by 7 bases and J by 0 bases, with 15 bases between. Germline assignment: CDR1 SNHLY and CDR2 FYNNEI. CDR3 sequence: CASTSREGLNTEAFF. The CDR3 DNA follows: TGTGCCAGCACCTCCAGGGAGGGCCTGAACACTGAAGCTTTCTTT.

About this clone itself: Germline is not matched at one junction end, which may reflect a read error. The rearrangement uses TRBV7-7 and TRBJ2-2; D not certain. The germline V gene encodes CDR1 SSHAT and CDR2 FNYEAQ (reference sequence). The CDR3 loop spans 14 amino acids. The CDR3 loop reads CASSLAQHTGELFF. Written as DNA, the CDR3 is TGTGCTAGCAGCTTAGCCCAGCACACCGGGGAGCTGTTTTTT.

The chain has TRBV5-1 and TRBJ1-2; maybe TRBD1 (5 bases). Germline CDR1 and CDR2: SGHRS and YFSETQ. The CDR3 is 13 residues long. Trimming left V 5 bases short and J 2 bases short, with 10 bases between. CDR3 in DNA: TGCGCCAGCAGAGGGACCGCAAACTATGGCTACACCTTC. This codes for CASRGTANYGYTF. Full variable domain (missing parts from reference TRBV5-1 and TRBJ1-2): KAGVTQTPRYLIKTRGQQVTLSCSPISGHRSVSWYQQTPGQGLQFLFEYFSETQRNKGNFPGRFSGRQFSNSRSEMNVSTLELGDSALYLCASRGTANYGYTFGSGTRLTVV.

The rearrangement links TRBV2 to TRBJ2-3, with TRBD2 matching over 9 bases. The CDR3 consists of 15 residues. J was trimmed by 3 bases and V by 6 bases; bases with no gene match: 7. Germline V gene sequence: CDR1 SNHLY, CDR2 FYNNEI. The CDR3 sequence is CASRLDLAGTDTQYF. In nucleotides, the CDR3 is TGTGCCAGCAGATTAGACCTAGCGGGGACAGATACGCAGTATTTT. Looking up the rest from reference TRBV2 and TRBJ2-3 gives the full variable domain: EPEVTQTPSHQVTQMGQEVILRCVPISNHLYFYWYRQILGQKVEFLVSFYNNEISEKSEIFDDQFSVERPDGSNFTLKIRSTKLEDSAMYFCASRLDLAGTDTQYFGPGTRLTVL.

The CDR3 spells CASSPPGGLAGYNEQFF. Here the CDR3 DNA reads TGTGCCAGCAGCCCCCCCGGGGGACTAGCGGGGTACAATGAGCAGTTCTTC. The rearrangement links TRBV27 to TRBJ2-1, with 13 bases lining up with TRBD2. Germline trimming cut 6 bases from V and 4 bases from J; bases unmatched to any gene: 9. Germline CDR1 and CDR2: MNHEY and SMNVEV (reference sequence). The CDR3 consists of 17 residues.

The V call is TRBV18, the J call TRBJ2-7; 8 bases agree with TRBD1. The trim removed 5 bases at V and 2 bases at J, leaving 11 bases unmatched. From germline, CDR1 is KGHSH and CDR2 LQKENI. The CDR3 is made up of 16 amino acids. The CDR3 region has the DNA TGTGCCAGCTCAGGGAAACCGGGACAGGCCGCCTACGAGCAGTACTTC. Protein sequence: CASSGKPGQAAYEQYF.

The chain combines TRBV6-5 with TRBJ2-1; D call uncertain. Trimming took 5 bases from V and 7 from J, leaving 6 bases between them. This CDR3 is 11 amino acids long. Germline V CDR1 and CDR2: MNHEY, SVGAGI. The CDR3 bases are TGTGCCAGCAGTGAAGGAAATGAGCAGTTCTTC. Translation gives CASSEGNEQFF.

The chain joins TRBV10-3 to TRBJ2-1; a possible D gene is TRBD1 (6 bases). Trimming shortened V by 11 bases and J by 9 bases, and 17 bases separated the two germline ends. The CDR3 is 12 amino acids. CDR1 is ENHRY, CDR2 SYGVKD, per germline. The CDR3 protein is CAVTTGPGEQFF. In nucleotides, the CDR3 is TGTGCCGTCACGACAGGTCCGGGTGAGCAGTTCTTC.

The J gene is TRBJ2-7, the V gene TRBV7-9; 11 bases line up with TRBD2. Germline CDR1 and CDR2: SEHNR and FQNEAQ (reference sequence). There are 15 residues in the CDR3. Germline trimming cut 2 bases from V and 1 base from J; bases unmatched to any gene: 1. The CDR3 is CASSLPSGRSYEQYF. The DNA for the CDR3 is TGTGCCAGCAGCTTACCTAGCGGGAGGTCCTACGAGCAGTACTTC.

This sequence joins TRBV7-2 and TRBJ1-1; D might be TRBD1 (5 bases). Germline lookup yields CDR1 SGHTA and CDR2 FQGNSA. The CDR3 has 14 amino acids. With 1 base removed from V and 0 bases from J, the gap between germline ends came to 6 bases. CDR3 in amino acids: CASSLGQMNTEAFF. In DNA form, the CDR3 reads TGTGCCAGCAGCTTAGGACAGATGAACACTGAAGCTTTCTTT.

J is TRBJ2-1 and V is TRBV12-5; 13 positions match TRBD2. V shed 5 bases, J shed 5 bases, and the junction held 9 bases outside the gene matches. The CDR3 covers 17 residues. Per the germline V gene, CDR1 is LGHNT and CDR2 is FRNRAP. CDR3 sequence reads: CASGPPRTSGSDNEQFF. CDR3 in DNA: TGTGCTAGTGGTCCTCCTCGGACTAGCGGGAGTGACAATGAGCAGTTCTTC. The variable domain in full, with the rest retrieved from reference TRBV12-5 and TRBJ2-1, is DARVTQTPRHKVTEMGQEVTMRCQPILGHNTVFWYRQTMMQGLELLAYFRNRAPLDDSGMPKDRFSAEMPDATLATLKIQPSEPRDSAVYFCASGPPRTSGSDNEQFFGPGTRLTVL.

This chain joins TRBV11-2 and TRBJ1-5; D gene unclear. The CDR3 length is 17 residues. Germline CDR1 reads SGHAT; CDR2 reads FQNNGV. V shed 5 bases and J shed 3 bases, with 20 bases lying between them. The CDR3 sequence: CASSRGKSTHINQPQHF. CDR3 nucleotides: TGTGCCAGCAGCCGAGGTAAATCAACCCACATCAATCAGCCCCAGCATTTT.

The CDR3 loop reads CASSLVGGTQYF. CDR3 sequence (DNA): TGTGCCAGCAGTTTAGTGGGTGGGACCCAGTACTTC. This chain joins TRBV28 and TRBJ2-5; D gene ambiguous. The length of the CDR3 is 12 residues. Per germline, CDR1 MDHEN and CDR2 SYDVKM. Between the trimmed V and J ends, which lost 2 bases and 7 bases, there was a span of 8 bases.

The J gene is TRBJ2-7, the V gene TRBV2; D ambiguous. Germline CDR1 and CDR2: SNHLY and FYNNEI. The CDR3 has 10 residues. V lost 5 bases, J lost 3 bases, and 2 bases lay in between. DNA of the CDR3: TGTGCCAGCAGTAACTACGAGCAGTACTTC. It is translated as CASSNYEQYF.

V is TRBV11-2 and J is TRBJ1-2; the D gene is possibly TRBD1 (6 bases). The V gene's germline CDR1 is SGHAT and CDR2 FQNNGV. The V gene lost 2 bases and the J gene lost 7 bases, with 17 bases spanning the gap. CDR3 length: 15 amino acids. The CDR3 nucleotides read TGTGCCAGCAGCTTATCTGGGACAAGGGCACCTGGCTACACCTTC. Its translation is CASSLSGTRAPGYTF.

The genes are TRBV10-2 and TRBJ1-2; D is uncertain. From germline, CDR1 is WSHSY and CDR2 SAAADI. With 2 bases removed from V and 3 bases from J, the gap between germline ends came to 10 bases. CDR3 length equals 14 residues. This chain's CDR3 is CASSENRGYYGYTF. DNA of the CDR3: TGCGCCAGCAGTGAGAATCGGGGATACTATGGCTACACCTTC.

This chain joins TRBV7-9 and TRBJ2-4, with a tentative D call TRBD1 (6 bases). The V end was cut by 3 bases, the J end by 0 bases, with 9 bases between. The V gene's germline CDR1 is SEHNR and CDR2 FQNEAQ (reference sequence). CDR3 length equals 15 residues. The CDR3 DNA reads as TGTGCCAGCAGCTTTCAGGGGAAAGCCAAAAACATTCAGTACTTC. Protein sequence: CASSFQGKAKNIQYF.

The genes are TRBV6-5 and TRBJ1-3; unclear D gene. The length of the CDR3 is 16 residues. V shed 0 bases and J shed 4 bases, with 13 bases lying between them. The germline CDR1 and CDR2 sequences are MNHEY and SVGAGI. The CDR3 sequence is CASSYSETLGGNTIYF. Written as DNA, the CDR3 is TGTGCCAGCAGTTACTCTGAGACCTTGGGCGGAAACACCATATATTTT.

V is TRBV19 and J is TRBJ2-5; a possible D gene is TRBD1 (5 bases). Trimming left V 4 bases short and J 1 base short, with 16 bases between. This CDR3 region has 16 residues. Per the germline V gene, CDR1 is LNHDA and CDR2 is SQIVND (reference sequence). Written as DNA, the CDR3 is TGTGCCAGTAGTACAACCCCCCAGGGAACCCAAGAGACCCAGTACTTC. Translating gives CASSTTPQGTQETQYF.

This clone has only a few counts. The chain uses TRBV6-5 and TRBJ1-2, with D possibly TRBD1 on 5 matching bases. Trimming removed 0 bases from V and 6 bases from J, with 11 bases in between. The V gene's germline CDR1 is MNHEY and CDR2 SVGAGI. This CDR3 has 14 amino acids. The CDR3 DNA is TGTGCCAGCAGTTACTCGAGCCAGGGCCATGGCTACACCTTC. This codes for CASSYSSQGHGYTF.